These 8 T cell receptor beta chains share one sample of origin, sequenced in a study of monozygotic twins with inflammatory bowel disease. TCRdb re-analyzed the 5' RACE reads; it lists each CDR3 protein once, without DNA. The sample's table shows about 450,000 distinct CDR3 sequences. The sequenced sample consisted of blood. These receptors originate from a human donor with ulcerative colitis or Crohn's disease, or a healthy co-twin of an affected twin (not recorded which).

This sequence joins TRBV5-6 and TRBJ2-4; with no DNA, the TCRdb D assignment of TRBD2 cannot be verified. The germline gives CDR1 SGHDT, CDR2 YYEEEE. The CDR3 runs 17 residues. The CDR3 reads CASSFGLVVKSENIQYF.

V gene TRBV10-3 combines with J gene TRBJ2-5; TCRdb's assignment of TRBD2 cannot be checked, as there is no DNA. CDR1 is ENHRY and CDR2 is SYGVKD in the germline V gene. This CDR3 contains 17 residues. The CDR3 loop reads CAISARFERGGLETQYF.

The chain couples TRBV7-8 to TRBJ2-1. Germline CDR1 SGHVS, CDR2 FQNEAQ. This CDR3 has 15 residues. This chain's CDR3 is CASSLGGAKVNEQFF.

V is TRBV27 and J is TRBJ2-3; the TCRdb call, TRBD2, lacks DNA for checking. The germline V gene has CDR1 MNHEY and CDR2 SMNVEV (reference sequence). The CDR3 sequence is 16 residues long. CDR3 residues: CASNPRLAGGTDTQYF.

The rearrangement links TRBV5-6 to TRBJ2-5; TCRdb designates TRBD1, a call that cannot be tested without DNA. CDR3 size: 13 residues. Germline V CDR1 and CDR2: SGHDT, YYEEEE. The CDR3 reads CASSFGRQETQYF.

This chain links TRBV7-3 with TRBJ2-1. The CDR3 runs 15 residues. The V gene's germline CDR1 is SGHTA and CDR2 FQGTGA. The CDR3 here is CASSFTSWGSNEQFF.

The V gene is TRBV3-1, the J gene TRBJ2-7; TCRdb picks TRBD1, but there is no DNA to check that call. Germline V gene data show CDR1 as LGHDT and CDR2 as YNNKEL (reference sequence). CDR3 length: 12 residues. The CDR3 region is CASGQAGYEQYF.

The J gene is TRBJ2-1, the V gene TRBV30; no DNA is available, so the TRBD2 call from TCRdb remains unchecked. Germline values: CDR1 GTSNPN, CDR2 SVGIG (reference sequence). The length of the CDR3 is 14 residues. The CDR3 sequence is CAWSGGLATNEQFF.